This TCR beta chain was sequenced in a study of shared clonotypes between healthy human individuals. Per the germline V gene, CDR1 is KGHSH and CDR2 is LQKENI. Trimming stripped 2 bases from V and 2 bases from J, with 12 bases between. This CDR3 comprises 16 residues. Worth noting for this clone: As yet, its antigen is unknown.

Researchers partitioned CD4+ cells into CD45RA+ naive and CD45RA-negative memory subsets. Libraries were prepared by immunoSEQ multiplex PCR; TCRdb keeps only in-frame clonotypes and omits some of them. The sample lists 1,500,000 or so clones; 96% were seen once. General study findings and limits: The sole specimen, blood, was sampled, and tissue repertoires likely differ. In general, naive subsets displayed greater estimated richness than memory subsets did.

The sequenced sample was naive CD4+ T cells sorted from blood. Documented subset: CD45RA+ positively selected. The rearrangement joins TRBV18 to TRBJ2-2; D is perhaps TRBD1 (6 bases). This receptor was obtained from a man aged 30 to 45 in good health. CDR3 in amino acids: CASSPGTNLNTGELFF. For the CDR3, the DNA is TGTGCCAGCTCACCAGGGACAAATTTAAACACCGGGGAGCTGTTTTTT. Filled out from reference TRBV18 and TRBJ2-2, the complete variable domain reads NAGVMQNPRHLVRRRGQEARLRCSPMKGHSHVYWYRQLPEEGLKFMVYLQKENIIDESGMPKERFSAEFPKEGPSILRIQQVVRGDSAAYFCASSPGTNLNTGELFFGEGSRLTVL.